The text below deals with one T cell receptor beta chain. This record comes from a study of identifying expanded T cells in peripheral blood. With 0 bases removed from V and 0 bases from J, the gap between germline ends came to 2 bases. Germline lookup yields CDR1 SGHRS and CDR2 YFSETQ. This CDR3 has 13 amino acids. Some clones are missing from TCRdb's copy, which holds only in-frame ones; the method was immunoSEQ multiplex PCR. The table has about 78,000 clones, 70% to 90% seen once. Sequenced input: blood. This receptor was taken from a person aged 18 to 75 in good health. J is TRBJ2-3 and V is TRBV5-1; no definite D call. The CDR3 DNA is TGCGCCAGCAGCTTGGACAGCACAGATACGCAGTATTTT. This encodes CASSLDSTDTQYF.